This T cell receptor (beta chain) was sequenced in a study of identical twins. The junction had 4 bases not matched to a gene; V was cut back by 7 bases and J by 2 bases. The CDR3 covers 12 residues. The V gene's germline CDR1 is DFQATT and CDR2 SNEGSKA (reference sequence). General observations from the study: Sequences that were out-of-frame, alpha and twin-shared displayed an excess of low generation probability. For monozygotic twins, models underestimated out-of-frame TCR alpha sharing. Less excess twin sharing appeared in beta out-of-frame sequences. Reduced insertions were recorded for abundant cord blood beta clonotypes, with no such pattern in memory repertoires.

TCRdb analysed the 5' RACE reads with MiXCR anew, one entry per CDR3 protein. The data hold more than 1.5 million distinct CDR3 sequences, with around a third observed a single time. In this sample, this clonotype turned up a few times. Its matching antigen is unknown. Input material: cord blood. The chain recombines TRBV20-1 with TRBJ2-7; TRBD2 matches 8 bases. The receptor's source is a newborn girl in good health. CDR3 amino acids: CSDTGLAYEQYF. The CDR3, as DNA: TGCAGTGATACGGGACTAGCCTACGAGCAGTACTTC.